This TCR beta chain was identified in a study of T-cell memory formation after mild COVID-19. Study-wide findings and caveats: There were some responding clones in pre-infection memory, which suggested that cross-reactive memory had joined. CM and EM subsets held most contracting CD4+ clones; EMRA held CD8+ ones.

TCRdb itself ran the 5' RACE reads through MiXCR, one entry per CDR3 protein. The sample contains 29,000 or so distinct CDR3 sequences, about 16% of which appear only once. In this sample, this clonotype turned up many times. Its specificity is not known. Germline CDR1 reads LGHNA; CDR2 reads YNFKEQ. This CDR3 is built from 15 residues. J lost 2 bases, V lost 4 bases, and 2 bases had no gene match. The receptor comes from an adult who had mild COVID-19 (a few samples of this study predate the infection). Cell type and time point are not known. This chain uses TRBV4-2 with TRBJ2-6; TRBD1 agrees at 7 bases. Sequencing input: PBMCs or a T cell subset sorted from them (not recorded which). The DNA for the CDR3 is TGTGCCAGCAGCCCGGGACAGCCTGGGGCCAACGTCCTGACTTTC. It encodes CASSPGQPGANVLTF.